This T cell receptor beta chain stems from a study of cytomegalovirus exposure and HLA in healthy donors. A multiplex PCR was run with 60 Vbeta primers and 13 Jbeta primers. Clones were sequenced by immunoSEQ multiplex PCR, and TCRdb holds only the in-frame ones, with some missing. The sample records around 160,000 clones, just over 75% being singletons. This CDR3 has 16 residues. The V gene's germline CDR1 is SGDLS and CDR2 YYNGEE. The V end was cut by 4 bases, the J end by 5 bases, with 21 bases between. Material for sequencing was PBMCs. The gene calls are TRBV9 and TRBJ1-1, with TRBD1 as a possible D gene (6 bases). The receptor was derived from a woman in her 40s in good health and CMV-seronegative. CDR3 bases: TGTGCCAGCAGCTCCGGAAGGCGGGGGGCGAGGACTGAAGCTTTCTTT. As protein: CASSSGRRGARTEAFF.